These 13 T cell receptor beta chains came from one sample sequenced in a study of CD8+ T cells in alopecia areata. In each case, RNA was isolated and then reverse transcribed into cDNA as the sequencing template. The repertoire was sequenced with immunoSEQ multiplex PCR; TCRdb's copy has only in-frame clones and lacks some. The table shows about 150,000 clones, with approximately 53% occurring only once. The material was CD8+ T cells sorted from blood, obtained at week 0. These TCRs come from a human donor with alopecia areata.

The chain combines TRBV5-6 with TRBJ1-5, with no clear D. V was cut by 4 bases and J by 4 bases, with 12 bases left in between. This CDR3 region has 14 residues. Germline assignment: CDR1 SGHDT and CDR2 YYEEEE. The DNA of the CDR3 is TGTGCCAGCAGCACCGGACTCTGGAATCAGCCCCAGCATTTT. Translated: CASSTGLWNQPQHF.

The CDR3: CSAWVAAGYTF. The DNA for the CDR3 is TGCAGCGCCTGGGTGGCGGCTGGCTACACCTTC. The J gene is TRBJ1-2, the V gene TRBV20-1; no definite D call. This CDR3 has 11 amino acids. Germline V lookup: CDR1 DFQATT, CDR2 SNEGSKA (reference sequence).

This clone was recorded a few times. The genes are TRBV29-1 and TRBJ1-1; 9 bases line up with TRBD1. The germline gives CDR1 SQVTM, CDR2 ANQGSEA. The CDR3 totals 15 residues. V trimming: 6 bases; J trimming: 4 bases; junction bases outside the gene matches: 12. This CDR3 reads CSVPGQGFGSTEAFF. CDR3 DNA sequence: TGCAGCGTCCCGGGACAGGGTTTTGGTTCCACTGAAGCTTTCTTT.

V and J are TRBV7-6 and TRBJ2-7; 7 nucleotides agree with TRBD1. This CDR3 contains 14 residues. CDR1 is SGHVS and CDR2 is FNYEAQ in the germline V gene. With V trimmed by 5 bases and J by 3 bases, 7 bases remained unmatched. The CDR3 coding sequence is TGTGCCAGCAGCCCGGAACCAGGGGGCTACGAGCAGTACTTC. It codes for CASSPEPGGYEQYF.

The chain recombines TRBV30 with TRBJ1-1; D is ambiguous. This CDR3 has 14 residues. The V end lost 3 bases, the J end lost 4 bases, and 15 bases lay between the germline ends. From germline, CDR1 is GTSNPN and CDR2 SVGIG (reference sequence). The CDR3, as DNA: TGTGCCTGGAGAGTAGCGGGGTTGGGCACTGAAGCTTTCTTT. Translation: CAWRVAGLGTEAFF.

This clone was picked up a small number of times. This rearrangement joins TRBV19 to TRBJ2-1; 8 nucleotides line up with TRBD2. This CDR3 spans 15 amino acids. Germline V lookup: CDR1 LNHDA, CDR2 SQIVND (reference sequence). The V segment lost 5 bases and the J segment 7 bases; nucleotides outside the gene matches: 10. The CDR3 spells CASSWVAGFENEQFF. CDR3 coding DNA: TGTGCCAGTAGTTGGGTAGCGGGGTTTGAAAATGAGCAGTTCTTC. Using reference TRBV19 and TRBJ2-1 for the parts outside the CDR3, the full variable domain is DGGITQSPKYLFRKEGQNVTLSCEQNLNHDAMYWYRQDPGQGLRLIYYSQIVNDFQKGDIAEGYSVSREKKESFPLTVTSAQKNPTAFYLCASSWVAGFENEQFFGPGTRLTVL.

The genes are TRBV2 and TRBJ2-5; no clear D gene. CDR1 and CDR2 from the germline V gene are SNHLY and FYNNEI. Deletions cut 5 bases from V and 5 bases from J, with 6 bases between. The CDR3 totals 11 residues. The CDR3 DNA reads as TGTGCCAGCAGTTTCCCTGAGACCCAGTACTTC. This codes for CASSFPETQYF. Drawing the rest from reference TRBV2 and TRBJ2-5, the complete variable domain is EPEVTQTPSHQVTQMGQEVILRCVPISNHLYFYWYRQILGQKVEFLVSFYNNEISEKSEIFDDQFSVERPDGSNFTLKIRSTKLEDSAMYFCASSFPETQYFGPGTRLLVL.

A few counts support this clone. The chain joins TRBV7-2 to TRBJ2-2; D gene uncertain. The germline CDR1 and CDR2 sequences are SGHTA and FQGNSA. Trimming took off 1 base at V and 0 bases at J, with 12 bases between the two ends. This CDR3 has 17 amino acids. CDR3 bases: TGTGCCAGCAGCTTAGATTTCCGGAGACCGAACACCGGGGAGCTGTTTTTT. Translating gives CASSLDFRRPNTGELFF.

In DNA form, the CDR3 reads TGTGCCAGTAGTCCGGGGGACAATGAGCAGTTCTTC. This gives the protein CASSPGDNEQFF. This chain joins TRBV19 and TRBJ2-1; weak D call: TRBD2 (6 bases). The CDR3 loop spans 12 amino acids. V lost 5 bases and J lost 5, with 7 bases in between. The V gene's germline CDR1 is LNHDA and CDR2 SQIVND (reference sequence).

This clone has a handful of counts. The chain couples TRBV5-6 to TRBJ1-1, with TRBD1 matching 7 bases. The CDR3 contains 12 residues. The V gene end was trimmed by 1 base and the J gene end by 7 bases; junction bases not matched to a gene: 1. Germline values: CDR1 SGHDT, CDR2 YYEEEE. The CDR3 region has the DNA TGTGCCAGCAGCTTGCGGGACAGTGAAGCTTTCTTT. Its translation is CASSLRDSEAFF. The full variable domain, its missing parts supplied by reference TRBV5-6 and TRBJ1-1, is DAGVTQSPTHLIKTRGQQVTLRCSPKSGHDTVSWYQQALGQGPQFIFQYYEEEERQRGNFPDRFSGHQFPNYSSELNVNALLLGDSALYLCASSLRDSEAFFGQGTRLTVV.

This clone was detected only once. The chain uses TRBV4-3 and TRBJ2-6, with TRBD2 matching over 11 bases. Germline CDR1 is LGHNA and CDR2 is YSLEER. This CDR3 is 20 amino acids long. After removal of 0 bases from V and 1 base from J, the junction contained 8 bases not matched to a gene. The CDR3 reads CASSQESTSGGRSGANVLTF. CDR3 in DNA: TGCGCCAGCAGCCAAGAAAGTACTAGCGGGGGCCGATCTGGGGCCAACGTCCTGACTTTC.

For the CDR3, the DNA is TGTGCCACCACCGACAGGGGGAGTGCAGTTGAGCAGTTCTTC. This gives the protein CATTDRGSAVEQFF. The chain uses TRBV15 and TRBJ2-1; 9 nucleotides match TRBD1. The J segment lost 9 bases and the V segment lost 7 bases, leaving 10 bases of the junction unmatched. Per germline, CDR1 LNHNV and CDR2 YYDKDF (reference sequence). The CDR3 is made up of 14 amino acids.

This rearrangement joins TRBV11-2 to TRBJ2-1; D not certain. The CDR3 runs to 15 residues. V was clipped by 1 base and J by 8 bases, with 15 bases between them. Germline V gene data show CDR1 as SGHAT and CDR2 as FQNNGV. CDR3 DNA sequence: TGTGCCAGCAGCTTAGGCGGATTACAATGGGATGAGCAGTTCTTC. Translation gives CASSLGGLQWDEQFF.